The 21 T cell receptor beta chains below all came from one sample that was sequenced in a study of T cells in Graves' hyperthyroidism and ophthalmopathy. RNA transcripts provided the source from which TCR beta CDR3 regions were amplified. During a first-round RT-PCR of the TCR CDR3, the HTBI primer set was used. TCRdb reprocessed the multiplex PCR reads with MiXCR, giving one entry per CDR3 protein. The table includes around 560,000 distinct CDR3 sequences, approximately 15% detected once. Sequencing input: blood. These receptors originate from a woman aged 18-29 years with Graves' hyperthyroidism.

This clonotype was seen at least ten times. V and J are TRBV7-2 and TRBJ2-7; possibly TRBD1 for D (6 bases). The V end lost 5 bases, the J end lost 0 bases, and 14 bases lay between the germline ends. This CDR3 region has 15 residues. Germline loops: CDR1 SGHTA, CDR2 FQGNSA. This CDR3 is CASSTRQGSSYEQYF. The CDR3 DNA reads TGTGCCAGCAGCACCCGGCAGGGGAGCTCCTACGAGCAGTACTTC.

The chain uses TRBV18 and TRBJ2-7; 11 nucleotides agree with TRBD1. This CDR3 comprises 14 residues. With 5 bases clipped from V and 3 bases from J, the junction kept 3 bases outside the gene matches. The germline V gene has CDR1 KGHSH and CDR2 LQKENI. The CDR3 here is CASSGGQGGYEQYF. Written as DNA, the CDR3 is TGTGCCAGCTCAGGGGGACAGGGGGGCTACGAGCAGTACTTC.

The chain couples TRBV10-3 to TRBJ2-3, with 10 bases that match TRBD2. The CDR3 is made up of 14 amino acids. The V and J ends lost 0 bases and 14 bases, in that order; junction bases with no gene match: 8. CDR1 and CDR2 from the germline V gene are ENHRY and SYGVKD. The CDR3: CAISESLAGEFTYF. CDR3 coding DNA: TGTGCCATCAGTGAGTCCCTAGCGGGAGAGTTTACGTATTTT.

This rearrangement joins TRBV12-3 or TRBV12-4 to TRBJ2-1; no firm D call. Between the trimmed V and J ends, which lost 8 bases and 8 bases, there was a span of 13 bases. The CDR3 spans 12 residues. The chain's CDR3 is CASYGVRDEQFF. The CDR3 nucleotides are TGTGCCAGCTATGGAGTACGCGATGAGCAGTTCTTC.

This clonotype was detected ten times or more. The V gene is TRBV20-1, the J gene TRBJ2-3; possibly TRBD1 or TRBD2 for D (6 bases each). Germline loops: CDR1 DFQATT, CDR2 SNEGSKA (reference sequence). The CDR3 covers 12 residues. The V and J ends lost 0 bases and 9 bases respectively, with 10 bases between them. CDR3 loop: CSAREGGLTQYF. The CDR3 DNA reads TGCAGTGCTAGAGAAGGGGGGCTCACGCAGTATTTT.

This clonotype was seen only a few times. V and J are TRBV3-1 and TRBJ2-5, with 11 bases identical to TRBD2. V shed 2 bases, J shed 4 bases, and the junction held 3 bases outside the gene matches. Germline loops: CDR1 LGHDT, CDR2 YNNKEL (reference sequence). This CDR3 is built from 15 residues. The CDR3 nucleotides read TGTGCCAGCAGCCAATATGGACTAGCGGGAGAGACCCAGTACTTC. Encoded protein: CASSQYGLAGETQYF.

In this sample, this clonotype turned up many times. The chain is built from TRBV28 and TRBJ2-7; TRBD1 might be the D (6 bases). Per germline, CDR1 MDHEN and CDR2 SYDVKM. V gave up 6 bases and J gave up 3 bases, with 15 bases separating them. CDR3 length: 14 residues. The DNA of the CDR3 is TGTGCCAGCAGGGCCTCCTTACAGGGCTACGAGCAGTACTTC. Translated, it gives CASRASLQGYEQYF. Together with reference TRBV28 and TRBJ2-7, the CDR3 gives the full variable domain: DVKVTQSSRYLVKRTGEKVFLECVQDMDHENMFWYRQDPGLGLRLIYFSYDVKMKEKGDIPEGYSVSREKKERFSLILESASTNQTSMYLCASRASLQGYEQYFGPGTRLTVT.

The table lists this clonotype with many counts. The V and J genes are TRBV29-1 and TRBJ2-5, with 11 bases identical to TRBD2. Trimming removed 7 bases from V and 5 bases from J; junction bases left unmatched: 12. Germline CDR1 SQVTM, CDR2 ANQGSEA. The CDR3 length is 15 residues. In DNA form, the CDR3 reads TGCAGCGCAAGGAAAGGATGGACTAGCGGGGAGACCCAGTACTTC. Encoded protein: CSARKGWTSGETQYF.

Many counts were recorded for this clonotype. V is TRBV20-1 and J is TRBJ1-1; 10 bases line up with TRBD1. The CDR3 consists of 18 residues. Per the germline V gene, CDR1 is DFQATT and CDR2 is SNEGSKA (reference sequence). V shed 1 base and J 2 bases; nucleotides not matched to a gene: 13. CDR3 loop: CSARGGGTGAGGNTEAFF. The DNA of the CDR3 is TGCAGTGCTAGAGGCGGAGGGACAGGGGCCGGAGGAAACACTGAAGCTTTCTTT.

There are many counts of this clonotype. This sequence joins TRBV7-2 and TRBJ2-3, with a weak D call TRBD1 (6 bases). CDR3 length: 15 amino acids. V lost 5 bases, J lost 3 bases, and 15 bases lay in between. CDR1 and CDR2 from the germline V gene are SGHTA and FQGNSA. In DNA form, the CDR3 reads TGTGCCAGCAGCACAGGGCTGGTTTGGACAGATACGCAGTATTTT. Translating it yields CASSTGLVWTDTQYF.

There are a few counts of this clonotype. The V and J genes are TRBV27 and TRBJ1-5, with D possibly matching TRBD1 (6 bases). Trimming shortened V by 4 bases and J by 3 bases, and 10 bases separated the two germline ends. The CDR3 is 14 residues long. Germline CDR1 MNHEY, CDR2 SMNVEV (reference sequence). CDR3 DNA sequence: TGTGCCAGCAGTTGGGGGGGGCCCAATCAGCCCCAGCATTTT. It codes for CASSWGGPNQPQHF.

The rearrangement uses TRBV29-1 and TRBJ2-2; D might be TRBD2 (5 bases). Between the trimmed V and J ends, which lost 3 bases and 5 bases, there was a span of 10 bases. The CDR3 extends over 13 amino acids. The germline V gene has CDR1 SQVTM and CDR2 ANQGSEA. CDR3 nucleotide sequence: TGCAGCGTTGATGGGAGTAGGACCGGGGAGCTGTTTTTT. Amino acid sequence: CSVDGSRTGELFF.

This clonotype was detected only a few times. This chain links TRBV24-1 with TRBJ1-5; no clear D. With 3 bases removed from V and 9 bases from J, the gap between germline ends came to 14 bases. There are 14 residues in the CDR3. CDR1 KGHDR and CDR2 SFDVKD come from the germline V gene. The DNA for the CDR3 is TGTGCCACCAGTGATACCGGAACATCGGGGCCCCAGCATTTT. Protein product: CATSDTGTSGPQHF.

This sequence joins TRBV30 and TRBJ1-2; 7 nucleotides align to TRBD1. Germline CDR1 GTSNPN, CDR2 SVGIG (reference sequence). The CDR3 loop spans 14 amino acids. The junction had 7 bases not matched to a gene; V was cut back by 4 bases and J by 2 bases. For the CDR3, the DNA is TGTGCCTGGAAGGGGGACAGTGTCAACTATGGCTACACCTTC. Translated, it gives CAWKGDSVNYGYTF.

In DNA, the CDR3 is TGTGCCAGCAGCTTAGGCCAGGGAGTCACCGGGGAGCTGTTTTTT. Translation gives CASSLGQGVTGELFF. The chain combines TRBV7-8 with TRBJ2-2, with D possibly being TRBD1 or TRBD2 (5 bases each). CDR3 length equals 15 residues. V gave up 1 base and J gave up 4 bases, with 10 bases separating them. Germline lookup yields CDR1 SGHVS and CDR2 FQNEAQ.

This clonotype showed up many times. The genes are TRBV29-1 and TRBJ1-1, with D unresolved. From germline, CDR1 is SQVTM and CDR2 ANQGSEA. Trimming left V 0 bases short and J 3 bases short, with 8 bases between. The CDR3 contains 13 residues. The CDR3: CSVEDRRYTEAFF. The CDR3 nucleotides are TGCAGCGTTGAAGACAGACGGTACACTGAAGCTTTCTTT.

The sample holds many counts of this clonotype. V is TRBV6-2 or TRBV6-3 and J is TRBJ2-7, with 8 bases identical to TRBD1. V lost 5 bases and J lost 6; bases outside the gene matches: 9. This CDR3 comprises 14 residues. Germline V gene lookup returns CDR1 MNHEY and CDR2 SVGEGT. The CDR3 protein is CASSDSDREAEQYF. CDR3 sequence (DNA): TGTGCCAGCAGTGATTCGGACAGGGAGGCCGAGCAGTACTTC.

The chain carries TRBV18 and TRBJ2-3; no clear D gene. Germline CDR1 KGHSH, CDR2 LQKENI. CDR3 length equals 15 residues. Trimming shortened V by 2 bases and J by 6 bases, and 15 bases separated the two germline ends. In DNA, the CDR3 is TGTGCCAGCTCACCAGGAGTACAGATGGGGGATACGCAGTATTTT. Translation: CASSPGVQMGDTQYF.

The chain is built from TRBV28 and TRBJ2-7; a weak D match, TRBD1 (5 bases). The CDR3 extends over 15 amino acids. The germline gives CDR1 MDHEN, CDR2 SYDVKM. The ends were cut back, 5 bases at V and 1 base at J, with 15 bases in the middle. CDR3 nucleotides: TGTGCCAGCAGTCAACCGTGGGGCGGATCCTACGAGCAGTACTTC. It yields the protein CASSQPWGGSYEQYF.

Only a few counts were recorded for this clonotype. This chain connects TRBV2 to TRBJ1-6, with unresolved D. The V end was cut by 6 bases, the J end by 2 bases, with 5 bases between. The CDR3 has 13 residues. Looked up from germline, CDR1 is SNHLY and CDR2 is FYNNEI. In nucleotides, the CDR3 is TGTGCCAGCAGGGTCGCCTATAATTCACCCCTCCACTTT. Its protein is CASRVAYNSPLHF.

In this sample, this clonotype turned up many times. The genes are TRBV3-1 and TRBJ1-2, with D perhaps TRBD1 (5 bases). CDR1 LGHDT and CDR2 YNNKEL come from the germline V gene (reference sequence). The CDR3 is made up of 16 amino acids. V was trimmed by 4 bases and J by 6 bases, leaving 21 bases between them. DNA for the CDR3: TGTGCCAGCAGCCTAACGGGGGGGGTTGGAGAGGATGGCTACACCTTC. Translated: CASSLTGGVGEDGYTF. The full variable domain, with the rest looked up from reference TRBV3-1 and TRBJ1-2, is DTAVSQTPKYLVTQMGNDKSIKCEQNLGHDTMYWYKQDSKKFLKIMFSYNNKELIINETVPNRFSPKSPDKAHLNLHINSLELGDSAVYFCASSLTGGVGEDGYTFGSGTRLTVV.